The clone carrying this T cell receptor beta chain was observed many times. Its specificity is unknown. This sample is drawn from a study of molecular identifiers for immune sequencing clone quantification. Findings of the study overall: Molecules of identical TCR sharing a barcode could underestimate highly expanded clone sizes. Clones of above 20 RNA copies carried over 97% of effector molecules; in naive cells they carried under 1%.

A single record per CDR3 protein comes from TCRdb applying MiXCR to the PCR reads. The table lists over 550,000 distinct CDR3 sequences, approximately 24% of them singletons. The authors sorted naive CD8 T cells as CD8+CD4-CCR7+CD45RA+. The CDR3 spans 15 residues. V was pared by 6 bases and J by 2 bases, with 6 bases of the junction left unmatched. The sample comprised naive CD8+ T cells from blood, with Jurkat cell RNA spiked in. The subset: FACS-sorted CD8+CD4-CCR7+CD45RA+ naive T cells. This TCR was sampled from a human donor in good health. Some libraries in this study had Jurkat cell RNA spiked in. V gene TRBV12-3 or TRBV12-4 combines with J gene TRBJ2-2, with 7 bases that match TRBD1. CDR3 in DNA: TGTGCCAGCAGAGCCGGGACAGCAAACACCGGGGAGCTGTTTTTT. Its translation: CASRAGTANTGELFF.